This TCR beta chain was observed in a study of cytomegalovirus exposure and HLA in healthy donors. Germline V gene data show CDR1 as SGDLS and CDR2 as YYNGEE. With V trimmed by 0 bases and J by 2 bases, 7 bases remained unmatched. The CDR3 consists of 16 residues. 60 Vbeta and 13 Jbeta primers were used in PCR. Clones were sequenced by immunoSEQ multiplex PCR, and TCRdb holds only the in-frame ones, with some missing. The table has some 130,000 clones, around 74% seen once. What was sequenced was PBMCs. This clonotype was obtained from a man aged 30-40 years in good health and CMV-seronegative. This sequence joins TRBV9 and TRBJ2-7; TRBD2 aligns across 8 bases. CDR3 region: CASSVDSGTGTYEQYF. In DNA form, the CDR3 reads TGTGCCAGCAGCGTAGATAGCGGGACTGGTACCTACGAGCAGTACTTC. Full variable domain (remainder filled in from reference TRBV9 and TRBJ2-7): DSGVTQTPKHLITATGQRVTLRCSPRSGDLSVYWYQQSLDQGLQFLIQYYNGEERAKGNILERFSAQQFPDLHSELNLSSLELGDSALYFCASSVDSGTGTYEQYFGPGTRLTVT.